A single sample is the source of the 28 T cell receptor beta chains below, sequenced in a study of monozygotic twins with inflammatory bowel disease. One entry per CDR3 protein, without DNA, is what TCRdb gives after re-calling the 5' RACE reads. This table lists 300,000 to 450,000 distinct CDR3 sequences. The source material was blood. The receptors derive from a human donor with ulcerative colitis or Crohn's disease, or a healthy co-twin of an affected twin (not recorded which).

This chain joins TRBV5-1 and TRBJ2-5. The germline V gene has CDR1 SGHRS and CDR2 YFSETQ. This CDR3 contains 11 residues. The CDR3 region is CASSLAGSQYF. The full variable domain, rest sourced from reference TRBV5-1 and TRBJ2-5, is KAGVTQTPRYLIKTRGQQVTLSCSPISGHRSVSWYQQTPGQGLQFLFEYFSETQRNKGNFPGRFSGRQFSNSRSEMNVSTLELGDSALYLCASSLAGSQYFGPGTRLLVL.

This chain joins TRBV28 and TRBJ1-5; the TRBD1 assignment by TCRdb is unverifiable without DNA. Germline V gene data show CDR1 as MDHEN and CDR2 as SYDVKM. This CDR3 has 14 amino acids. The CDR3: CATGWGYSNQPQHF.

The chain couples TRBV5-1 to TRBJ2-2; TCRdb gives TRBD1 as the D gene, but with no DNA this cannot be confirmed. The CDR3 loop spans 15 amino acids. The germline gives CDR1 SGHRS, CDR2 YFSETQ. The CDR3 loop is CASSVTGGRVGELFF. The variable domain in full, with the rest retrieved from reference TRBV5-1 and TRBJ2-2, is KAGVTQTPRYLIKTRGQQVTLSCSPISGHRSVSWYQQTPGQGLQFLFEYFSETQRNKGNFPGRFSGRQFSNSRSEMNVSTLELGDSALYLCASSVTGGRVGELFFGEGSRLTVL.

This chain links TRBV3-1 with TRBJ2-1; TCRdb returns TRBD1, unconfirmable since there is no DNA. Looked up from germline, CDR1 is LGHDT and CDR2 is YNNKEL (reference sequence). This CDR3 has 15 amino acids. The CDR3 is CASSQRGVSYNEQFF.

The CDR3 here is CAWDRGNTIYF. The V call is TRBV30, the J call TRBJ1-3; TCRdb picks TRBD1, but there is no DNA to check that call. Germline CDR1 reads GTSNPN; CDR2 reads SVGIG (reference sequence). CDR3 length: 11 amino acids.

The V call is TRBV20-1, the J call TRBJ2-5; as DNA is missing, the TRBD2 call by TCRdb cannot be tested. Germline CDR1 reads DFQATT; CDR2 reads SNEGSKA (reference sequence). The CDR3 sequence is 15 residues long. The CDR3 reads CSARRPAGGKETQYF.

The CDR3 loop is CSVGRTDTGELFF. This chain links TRBV20-1 with TRBJ2-2. This CDR3 spans 13 amino acids. In germline, CDR1 is DFQATT, CDR2 SNEGSKA (reference sequence).

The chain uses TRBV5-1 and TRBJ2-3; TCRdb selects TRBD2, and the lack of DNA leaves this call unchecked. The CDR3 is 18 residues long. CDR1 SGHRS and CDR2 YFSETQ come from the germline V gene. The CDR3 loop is CASSSGLAGGPSTDTQYF.

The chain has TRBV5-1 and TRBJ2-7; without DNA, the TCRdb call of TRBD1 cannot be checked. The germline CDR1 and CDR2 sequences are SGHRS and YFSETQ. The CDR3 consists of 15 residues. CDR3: CASSSNAPGIYEQYF.

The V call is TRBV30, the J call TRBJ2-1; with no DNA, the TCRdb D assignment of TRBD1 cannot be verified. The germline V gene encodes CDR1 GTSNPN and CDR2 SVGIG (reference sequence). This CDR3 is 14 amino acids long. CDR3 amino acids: CAWSIRTLNNEQFF.

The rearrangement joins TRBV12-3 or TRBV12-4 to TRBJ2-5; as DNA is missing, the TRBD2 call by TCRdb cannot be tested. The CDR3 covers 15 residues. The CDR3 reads CASSLRDSRGETQYF.

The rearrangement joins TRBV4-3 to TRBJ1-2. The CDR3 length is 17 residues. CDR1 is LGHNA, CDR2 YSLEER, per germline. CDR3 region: CASSQELRASFGYGYTF.

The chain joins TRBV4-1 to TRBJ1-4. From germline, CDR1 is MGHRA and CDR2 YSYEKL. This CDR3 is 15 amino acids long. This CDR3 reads CASSQGTRENEKLFF.

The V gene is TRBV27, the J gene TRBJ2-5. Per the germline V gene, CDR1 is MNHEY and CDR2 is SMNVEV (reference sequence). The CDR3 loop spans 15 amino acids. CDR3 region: CASSLSWQSQETQYF.

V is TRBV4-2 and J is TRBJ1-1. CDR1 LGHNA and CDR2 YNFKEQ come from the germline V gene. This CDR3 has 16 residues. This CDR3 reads CASSQASGVVNTEAFF.

This CDR3 is CASRAGQGTGELFF. V usage is TRBV5-5 and J usage is TRBJ2-2; TCRdb reports TRBD1, a call that lacks DNA to check it against. The CDR3 has 14 amino acids. Germline loops: CDR1 SGHKS, CDR2 YYEKEE (reference sequence).

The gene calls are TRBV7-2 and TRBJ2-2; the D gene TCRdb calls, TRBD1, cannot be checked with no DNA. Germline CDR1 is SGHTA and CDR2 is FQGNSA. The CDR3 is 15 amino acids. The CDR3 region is CASSLQGVGSGELFF. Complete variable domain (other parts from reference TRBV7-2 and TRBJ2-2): GAGVSQSPSNKVTEKGKDVELRCDPISGHTALYWYRQSLGQGLEFLIYFQGNSAPDKSGLPSDRFSAERTGGSVSTLTIQRTQQEDSAVYLCASSLQGVGSGELFFGEGSRLTVL.

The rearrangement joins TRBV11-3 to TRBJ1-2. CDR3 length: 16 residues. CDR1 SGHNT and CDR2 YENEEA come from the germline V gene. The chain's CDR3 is CASSRGPLNYIDGYTF.

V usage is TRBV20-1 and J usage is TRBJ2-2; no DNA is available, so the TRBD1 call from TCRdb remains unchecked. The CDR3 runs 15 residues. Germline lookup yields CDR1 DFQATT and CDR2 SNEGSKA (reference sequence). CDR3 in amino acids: CSASLTGGGTGELFF.

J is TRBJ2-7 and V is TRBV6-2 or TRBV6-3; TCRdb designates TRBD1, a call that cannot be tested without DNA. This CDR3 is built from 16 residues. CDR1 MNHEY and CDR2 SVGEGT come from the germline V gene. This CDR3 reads CASSSPPDRGDYEQYF.

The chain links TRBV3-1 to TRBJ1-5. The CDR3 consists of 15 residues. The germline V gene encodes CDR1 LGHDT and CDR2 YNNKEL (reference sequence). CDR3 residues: CASSQTWRGGQPQHF.

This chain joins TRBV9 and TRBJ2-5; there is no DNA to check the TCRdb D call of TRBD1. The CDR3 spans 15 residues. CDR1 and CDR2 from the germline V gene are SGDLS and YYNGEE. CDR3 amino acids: CASSVVVGGQETQYF.

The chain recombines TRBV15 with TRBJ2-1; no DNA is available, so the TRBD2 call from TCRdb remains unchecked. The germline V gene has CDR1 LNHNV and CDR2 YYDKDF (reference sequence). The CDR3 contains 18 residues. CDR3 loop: CATELPGLAGGAGNEQFF.

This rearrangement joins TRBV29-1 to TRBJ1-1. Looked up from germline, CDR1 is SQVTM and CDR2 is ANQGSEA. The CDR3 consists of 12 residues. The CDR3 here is CSVVLSGTEAFF.

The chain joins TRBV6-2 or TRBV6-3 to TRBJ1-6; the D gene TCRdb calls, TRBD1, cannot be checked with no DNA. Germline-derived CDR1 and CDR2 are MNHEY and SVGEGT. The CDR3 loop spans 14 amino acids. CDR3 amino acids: CASTSGTENSPLHF.

CDR3 in amino acids: CASSQDLGSGANVLTF. This chain joins TRBV4-2 and TRBJ2-6. CDR3 length equals 16 residues. From germline, CDR1 is LGHNA and CDR2 YNFKEQ.

The CDR3 sequence: CASSLGTVNYGYTF. This chain joins TRBV18 and TRBJ1-2; lacking DNA, the TRBD1 call made by TCRdb goes unchecked. The germline CDR1 and CDR2 sequences are KGHSH and LQKENI. The CDR3 consists of 14 residues.

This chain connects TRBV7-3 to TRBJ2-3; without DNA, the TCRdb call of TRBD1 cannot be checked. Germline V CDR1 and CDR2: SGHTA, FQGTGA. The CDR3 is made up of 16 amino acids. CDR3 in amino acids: CASSQERGLGTDTQYF.